These 16 T cell receptor beta chains were all obtained from the same sample, sequenced in a study of blood T cell repertoires in COVID-19. Libraries were prepared by immunoSEQ multiplex PCR; TCRdb keeps only in-frame clonotypes and omits some of them. The sample has about 250,000 clones; roughly 85% are singletons. Sample: PBMCs or T cells enriched from blood (not recorded which). These TCRs come from a woman aged 50 to 60 with acute COVID-19.

The chain uses TRBV7-6 and TRBJ2-2, with TRBD1 identical over 10 bases. Trimming removed 4 bases from V and 7 bases from J; junction bases left unmatched: 9. The CDR3 sequence is 16 residues long. CDR1 is SGHVS and CDR2 is FNYEAQ in the germline V gene. DNA for the CDR3: TGTGCCAGCAGCTCTCCTGGGGGACAGGGGAGCGGGGAGCTGTTTTTT. It translates to CASSSPGGQGSGELFF.

This rearrangement joins TRBV6-5 to TRBJ1-5; D is unclear. CDR3 size: 13 residues. Germline V gene data show CDR1 as MNHEY and CDR2 as SVGAGI. The V end lost 4 bases, the J end lost 4 bases, and 8 bases lay between the germline ends. For the CDR3, the DNA is TGTGCCAGCAGTTTTGACACTAATCAGCCCCAGCATTTT. It codes for CASSFDTNQPQHF.

This sequence joins TRBV7-2 and TRBJ2-6; D is perhaps TRBD1 (5 bases). Between the trimmed V and J ends, which lost 5 bases and 4 bases, there was a span of 12 bases. This CDR3 contains 15 residues. CDR1 and CDR2 (germline): SGHTA, FQGNSA. CDR3: CASSLTGEGANVLTF. As DNA, the CDR3 is TGTGCCAGCAGCCTCACAGGTGAGGGGGCCAACGTCCTGACTTTC.

The chain is built from TRBV7-9 and TRBJ2-1; 9 bases are shared with TRBD1. Trimming at V came to 5 bases and at J to 5 bases, leaving 7 bases not matched to a gene. The CDR3 length is 15 residues. The germline CDR1 and CDR2 sequences are SEHNR and FQNEAQ (reference sequence). CDR3 amino acids: CASSTGTGPHNEQFF. The CDR3 DNA follows: TGTGCCAGCAGCACCGGGACAGGGCCCCACAATGAGCAGTTCTTC.

V gene TRBV10-1 combines with J gene TRBJ2-3; D remains ambiguous. Germline V gene data show CDR1 as WNHNN and CDR2 as SYGVQD (reference sequence). The CDR3 is 16 residues long. V shed 8 bases and J shed 0 bases, with 18 bases lying between them. The CDR3 is CASPNGLFSSTDTQYF. CDR3 nucleotide sequence: TGCGCCAGCCCGAATGGGCTATTTTCTAGCACAGATACGCAGTATTTT.

The rearrangement links TRBV14 to TRBJ1-2, with D uncertain. CDR3 length: 13 residues. Germline V gene data show CDR1 as SGHDN and CDR2 as FVKESK. Trimming pared 4 bases from V and 8 bases from J, leaving 14 bases between. The CDR3 nucleotides read TGTGCCAGCAGCCCAAAGCCGGGTGTAGGCTACACCTTC. This sequence encodes CASSPKPGVGYTF.

CDR3 nucleotides: TGCAGTGCTAGTCGTCTAGCGGCTTACAATGAGCAGTTCTTC. As protein: CSASRLAAYNEQFF. The V and J genes are TRBV20-1 and TRBJ2-1, with 7 bases that match TRBD2. The germline V gene encodes CDR1 DFQATT and CDR2 SNEGSKA (reference sequence). J was trimmed by 4 bases and V by 3 bases; bases with no gene match: 6. The CDR3 runs 14 residues.

The genes are TRBV3-1 (or the pseudogene TRBV3-2) and TRBJ1-3; a possible D gene is TRBD1 (5 bases). This CDR3 has 13 amino acids. CDR1 is LGHDT, CDR2 YNNKEL, per germline (reference sequence). V gave up 3 bases and J gave up 6 bases, with 9 bases separating them. The CDR3 DNA is TGTGCCAGCAGCCACAGGGTTGTAAACACCATATATTTT. As protein: CASSHRVVNTIYF.

The chain combines TRBV27 with TRBJ1-5; 7 bases align to TRBD1. The CDR3 spans 15 residues. The J segment lost 7 bases and the V segment lost 6 bases, leaving 12 bases of the junction unmatched. Looked up from germline, CDR1 is MNHEY and CDR2 is SMNVEV (reference sequence). CDR3 protein: CASSPNDRARQPQHF. The CDR3 region has the DNA TGTGCCAGCAGCCCAAATGACAGGGCTAGACAGCCCCAGCATTTT.

J is TRBJ1-5 and V is TRBV20-1; the match to TRBD1 covers 8 bases. Per the germline V gene, CDR1 is DFQATT and CDR2 is SNEGSKA (reference sequence). With V trimmed by 3 bases and J by 3 bases, 4 bases remained unmatched. The CDR3 contains 14 residues. The CDR3 sequence: CSASQGADNQPQHF. The CDR3 bases are TGCAGTGCTAGTCAGGGGGCTGACAATCAGCCCCAGCATTTT.

This chain links TRBV7-2 with TRBJ2-4; D is possibly TRBD1 (6 bases). Trimming stripped 5 bases from V and 7 bases from J, with 6 bases between. Germline assignment: CDR1 SGHTA and CDR2 FQGNSA. The CDR3 has 11 amino acids. CDR3 in DNA: TGTGCCAGCAGCCAGGGGAACATTCAGTACTTC. It codes for CASSQGNIQYF.

This clone came up once. The chain employs TRBV7-9 and TRBJ1-3; D remains unclear. The CDR3 consists of 13 residues. CDR1 and CDR2 (germline): SEHNR, FQNEAQ (reference sequence). V gave up 5 bases and J gave up 0 bases, with 5 bases separating them. CDR3 bases: TGTGCCAGCAGCGCGGACTCTGGAAACACCATATATTTT. Protein: CASSADSGNTIYF.

About this clone itself: The junction shows a germline mismatch at one end, possibly a read error. This rearrangement joins TRBV7-7 to TRBJ2-5, with 11 positions matching TRBD2. The CDR3 runs to 17 residues. Germline V gene lookup returns CDR1 SSHAT and CDR2 FNYEAQ (reference sequence). This chain's CDR3 is CASSLARTSGGSETQYF. In DNA, the CDR3 is TGTGCTAGCAGCTTAGCGCGAACTAGCGGGGGTTCAGAGACCCAGTACTTC.

This rearrangement joins TRBV5-1 to TRBJ1-1; 9 nucleotides match TRBD1. Germline CDR1 is SGHRS and CDR2 is YFSETQ. This CDR3 is built from 14 residues. V was pared by 4 bases and J by 6 bases, with 7 bases of the junction left unmatched. The CDR3 reads CASSLDRGSAEAFF. CDR3 DNA sequence: TGCGCCAGCAGCCTCGACAGGGGGAGCGCTGAAGCTTTCTTT.

This clone has just one count. This chain uses TRBV30 with TRBJ1-1; 9 positions match TRBD1. The germline V gene encodes CDR1 GTSNPN and CDR2 SVGIG (reference sequence). The CDR3 contains 13 residues. With V trimmed by 2 bases and J by 4 bases, 2 bases remained unmatched. The CDR3 DNA follows: TGTGCCTGGAGTCCGACAGGGGGCACTGAAGCTTTCTTT. This translates into CAWSPTGGTEAFF.

The J gene is TRBJ1-2, the V gene TRBV5-4, with D perhaps matching TRBD1 (5 bases). Trimming shortened V by 4 bases and J by 4 bases, and 11 bases separated the two germline ends. Germline values: CDR1 SGHNT, CDR2 YYREEE (reference sequence). This CDR3 comprises 13 residues. CDR3 nucleotides: TGTGCCAGCAGCCCGACAGTCCCCTATGGCTACACCTTC. Translated, it gives CASSPTVPYGYTF.